The rows below give T cell receptor beta chains drawn from one sample of a study of blood T cells in healthy people across ages. TCRdb re-called the 5' RACE reads with MiXCR, one entry per CDR3 protein. Of more than 500,000 distinct CDR3 sequences listed, about 29% are singletons. These data were also filed under a second study, of T cells of mothers and their children.

Material for sequencing was blood. Source of these receptors: a boy aged 2 to 9 in good health. Each CDR3 is given with its conserved first and last residue. The order of the fields is clone size, D gene, J gene, V gene, CDR3 protein, CDR3 DNA. A D gene is named only where the DNA matches it firmly. A row's size may be missing; if present it is once, few, many or a size class.

clone size: NA
D gene: NA
J gene: TRBJ1-1
V gene: TRBV29-1
CDR3 protein: CSVPREDTEAFF
CDR3 DNA: TGCAGCGTCCCTCGCGAGGACACTGAAGCTTTCTTT

clone size: NA
D gene: NA
J gene: TRBJ2-3
V gene: TRBV12-3/TRBV12-4
CDR3 protein: CASSPGLTQYF
CDR3 DNA: TGTGCCAGCAGTCCGGGACTGACGCAGTATTTT

clone size: NA
D gene: NA
J gene: TRBJ2-5
V gene: TRBV12-3/TRBV12-4
CDR3 protein: CASSLLGTSGETQYF
CDR3 DNA: TGTGCCAGCAGCCTCCTAGGGACCTCGGGGGAGACCCAGTACTTC

clone size: NA
D gene: NA
J gene: TRBJ1-3
V gene: TRBV18
CDR3 protein: CASAPGYGGNTIYF
CDR3 DNA: TGTGCCAGCGCCCCGGGATACGGTGGAAACACCATATATTTT

clone size: NA
D gene: TRBD1
J gene: TRBJ1-2
V gene: TRBV10-3
CDR3 protein: CAISELGQGAHGYTF
CDR3 DNA: TGTGCCATCAGTGAGTTGGGACAGGGGGCTCATGGCTACACCTTC

clone size: NA
D gene: TRBD1
J gene: TRBJ1-2
V gene: TRBV20-1
CDR3 protein: CSAFGTASNYGYTF
CDR3 DNA: TGCAGTGCCTTTGGGACAGCATCTAACTATGGCTACACCTTC

clone size: NA
D gene: TRBD2
J gene: TRBJ2-3
V gene: TRBV7-2
CDR3 protein: CASRLDSGGTDTQYF
CDR3 DNA: TGTGCCAGCAGACTAGATAGCGGGGGCACAGATACGCAGTATTTT

clone size: NA
D gene: NA
J gene: TRBJ2-1
V gene: TRBV7-9
CDR3 protein: CASSLVVEGYNEQFF
CDR3 DNA: TGTGCCAGCAGCTTAGTTGTGGAGGGCTACAATGAGCAGTTCTTC

clone size: NA
D gene: NA
J gene: TRBJ2-5
V gene: TRBV20-1
CDR3 protein: CSARDTRALETQYF
CDR3 DNA: TGCAGTGCTAGAGATACAAGGGCCCTAGAGACCCAGTACTTC

clone size: NA
D gene: NA
J gene: TRBJ2-7
V gene: TRBV5-1
CDR3 protein: CASSQPLRGTHEQYF
CDR3 DNA: TGCGCCAGCAGCCAACCCCTACGGGGGACCCACGAGCAGTACTTC

clone size: few
D gene: TRBD1
J gene: TRBJ1-1
V gene: TRBV6-2/TRBV6-3
CDR3 protein: CASSYVTPYRGQTEAFF
CDR3 DNA: TGTGCCAGCAGTTACGTTACACCCTACAGGGGGCAAACTGAAGCTTTCTTT

clone size: NA
D gene: NA
J gene: TRBJ2-1
V gene: TRBV15
CDR3 protein: CATSLIPGIAENNEQFF
CDR3 DNA: TGTGCCACCAGCCTAATCCCCGGTATAGCAGAAAACAATGAGCAGTTCTTC

clone size: NA
D gene: NA
J gene: TRBJ2-7
V gene: TRBV27
CDR3 protein: CASSTGRSSYEQYF
CDR3 DNA: TGTGCCAGCAGTACCGGACGGAGCTCCTACGAGCAGTACTTC

clone size: NA
D gene: TRBD2
J gene: TRBJ2-1
V gene: TRBV4-3
CDR3 protein: CASSQDPSGTYNEQFF
CDR3 DNA: TGCGCCAGCAGCCAAGATCCTAGCGGGACCTACAATGAGCAGTTCTTC

clone size: NA
D gene: NA
J gene: TRBJ2-3
V gene: TRBV5-1
CDR3 protein: CASSLDRGGIDTQYF
CDR3 DNA: TGCGCCAGCAGCTTGGACAGGGGAGGGATAGATACGCAGTATTTT

clone size: few
D gene: NA
J gene: TRBJ2-1
V gene: TRBV5-1
CDR3 protein: CASTGEGSYNEQFF
CDR3 DNA: TGCGCCAGCACGGGAGAGGGCTCCTACAATGAGCAGTTCTTC